The 8 T cell receptor beta chains in this list originate from one sample, sequenced in a study of technical replicates of blood from a handful of donors. Here immunoSEQ multiplex PCR was the method, and the copy in TCRdb shows in-frame clones only, minus some. This table has some 96,000 clones, nearly 97% appearing once. Sequenced material: T cells isolated from PBMCs. The source is a human donor in good health.

The chain is built from TRBV5-1 and TRBJ2-1; TRBD2 aligns across 8 bases. After removal of 1 base from V and 7 bases from J, the junction contained 7 bases not matched to a gene. The CDR3 consists of 15 residues. The germline V gene has CDR1 SGHRS and CDR2 YFSETQ. DNA for the CDR3: TGCGCCAGCAGCTTGATAAGCGGGAGTTCGAATGAGCAGTTCTTC. Translated: CASSLISGSSNEQFF.

This clone was seen only once. This chain uses TRBV28 with TRBJ2-1; D is ambiguous. This CDR3 has 13 residues. CDR1 and CDR2 from the germline V gene are MDHEN and SYDVKM. The V end lost 8 bases, the J end lost 3 bases, and 11 bases lay between the germline ends. The CDR3 coding sequence is TGTGCCAGCTGCCCTCCAGGCTACAATGAGCAGTTCTTC. Translation gives CASCPPGYNEQFF.

The chain uses TRBV29-1 and TRBJ1-5, with D hard to call. CDR3 size: 12 residues. Germline values: CDR1 SQVTM, CDR2 ANQGSEA. V dropped 4 bases and J dropped 4 bases, with 8 bases sitting between them. For the CDR3, the DNA is TGCAGCGTTGGAGTTGGTAATCAGCCCCAGCATTTT. Translation: CSVGVGNQPQHF. The full variable domain, in which reference TRBV29-1 and TRBJ1-5 provide the parts outside the CDR3, is SAVISQKPSRDICQRGTSLTIQCQVDSQVTMMFWYRQQPGQSLTLIATANQGSEATYESGFVIDKFPISRPNLTFSTLTVSNMSPEDSSIYLCSVGVGNQPQHFGDGTRLSIL.

The chain joins TRBV11-3 to TRBJ2-1; a weak D match, TRBD2 (5 bases). Germline V gives CDR1 SGHNT, CDR2 YENEEA. The CDR3 is made up of 15 amino acids. V lost 1 base and J lost 4, with 11 bases in between. The CDR3 loop is CASSLAGPGYNEQFF. The CDR3 DNA reads as TGTGCCAGCAGCTTAGCAGGCCCGGGGTACAATGAGCAGTTCTTC.

The chain combines TRBV27 with TRBJ1-3; no firm D call. Germline V gene data show CDR1 as MNHEY and CDR2 as SMNVEV (reference sequence). V was trimmed by 7 bases and J by 4 bases, leaving 11 bases between them. The length of the CDR3 is 13 residues. CDR3 loop: CASTPPSGNTIYF. The CDR3 coding sequence is TGTGCCAGCACCCCCCCGAGCGGAAACACCATATATTTT.

This sequence joins TRBV7-9 and TRBJ2-7, with TRBD2 matching over 11 bases. This CDR3 comprises 14 residues. V gave up 5 bases and J gave up 8 bases; unmatched junction bases: 8. CDR1 is SEHNR and CDR2 is FQNEAQ in the germline V gene (reference sequence). The CDR3 sequence is CASSTTSGSLKQYF. The CDR3 bases are TGTGCCAGCAGCACCACTAGCGGGAGTCTCAAGCAGTACTTC.

V is TRBV6-5 and J is TRBJ1-1; D is unresolved. With 6 bases removed from V and 1 base from J, the gap between germline ends came to 9 bases. The length of the CDR3 is 13 residues. Germline V CDR1 and CDR2: MNHEY, SVGAGI. Here the CDR3 DNA reads TGTGCCAGCAGACAGTATTCGAACACTGAAGCTTTCTTT. It specifies CASRQYSNTEAFF.

This clone has a handful of counts. The rearrangement joins TRBV9 to TRBJ1-5; maybe TRBD1 (5 bases). The germline V gene has CDR1 SGDLS and CDR2 YYNGEE. CDR3 length: 16 residues. Trimming took 4 bases from V and 3 from J, leaving 17 bases between them. CDR3: CASSSGGGGTNQPQHF. The CDR3 DNA reads as TGTGCCAGCAGCTCTGGGGGAGGCGGGACCAATCAGCCCCAGCATTTT.